This TCR beta chain was found in a study of blood T cell repertoires in COVID-19 (dated by TCRdb to the early 2020s). Some background on the complete study: Samples covering the acute and convalescent phases of COVID-19 were provided by collaborators in the United States, Italy and Spain. The prospective study material was composed of cDNA or gDNA derived from T cells, B-cell-depleted T cells, or PBMCs. Deeply sampled blood TCRbeta repertoires from subjects exposed to, actively infected with, or recovered from COVID-19 were included in the dataset. The repertoires were released in a freely available public database intended as a resource for research on the immune response to SARS-CoV-2. The samples were drawn from two sources: the first 160 participants of the ongoing ImmuneRACE study, and 950 to 1,500 subjects contributed by 6 global collaborators. Nearly every sample came with metadata listing a de-identified subject ID, COVID-19 status, age in years and sex. Where available, HLA class I and class II types were obtained from metadata supplied by the sample provider rather than from assay-based typing.

As for this clone: Its antigen remains undetermined. Nothing much larger sits one base from this clone, and base qualities are not available.

TCRbeta CDR3 regions were amplified from genomic DNA using the immunoSEQ Assay, a bias-controlled multiplex PCR. Turning to the authors' computational methods: Nucleated cell counts per sample were estimated from amplification of reference gene primers within the assay. To quantify the absolute abundance of each unique TCRbeta CDR3 rearrangement, sequence reads were collapsed and filtered. For each sample, productive Simpson clonality was calculated by taking the square root of Simpson's diversity index across productive rearrangements. TCRdb re-hosts the immuneACCESS table, in-frame sequences only. Its copies lack some clones; in the studies checked, an unresolved V gene accounts for under half of them, and the cause for the rest is not known. For V, J and clone size, that table is used; D and trimming come from the DNA. A total of around 60,000 clones appear in this sample, 81% of them only once. 28% of the sample comes from the top ten.

On the study overall, not on this receptor specifically: How much clinical and demographic metadata was included differed by source and by participant, and the metadata was provided uncurated.

Each collaborating institution followed its own protocols to collect whole blood in K2EDTA tubes. For TCRbeta analysis, collaborators shipped samples in one of three forms: frozen whole blood, isolated PBMCs, or DNA extracted from either of those sample types. The CDR3 runs 12 residues from the cysteine to the phenylalanine. Only CDR3 DNA is held: 36 bases, read in frame from base 1. The junction shows trimming of 6 bases on V and 8 bases on J, plus 13 bases between the germline ends. CDR1 and CDR2, per the germline V gene (reference sequence), are MNHEY and SMNVEV. The V and J genes are TRBV27 and TRBJ1-1; TRBD1 could be the D gene, as 5 bases match. This clonotype originated in a woman of 80 years or more with active or convalescent COVID-19. Sequencing was performed on peripheral blood. CDR3 sequence: CASSNWGREAFF. The bases read TGTGCCAGCAGCAACTGGGGCAGGGAAGCTTTCTTT.